This T cell receptor (beta chain) was sequenced during a study of regulatory T cells in long-lasting Graves disease. Assembly of TCR beta libraries relied on iRepertoire HTBI primers together with Arm-PCR of CDR3 regions. TCRdb reprocessed the multiplex PCR reads with MiXCR, giving one entry per CDR3 protein. The sample lists about 660,000 distinct CDR3 sequences; around 30% were seen once. Indicated time point: persistent/refractory GD, antithyroid drugs over 5 years with positive TRAb. RNA from PBMCs was the source of the TCR library. This CDR3 spans 15 amino acids. Trimming removed 4 bases at V and 1 base at J, with 11 bases between. Germline V lookup: CDR1 LNHDA, CDR2 SQIVND (reference sequence).

The source is a female donor with Graves disease. The input for sequencing was peripheral blood mononuclear cells (PBMCs), taken when the disease was refractory, from a patient treated with antithyroid drugs. The J gene is TRBJ1-5, the V gene TRBV19; D is uncertain. CDR3 in DNA: TGTGCCAGTAGTAACCCGCCAGCGAGCAATCAGCCCCAGCATTTT. It specifies CASSNPPASNQPQHF.